A single sample gave rise to the 27 T cell receptor beta chains below, sequenced in a study of response to subunit inactivated influenza vaccine. TCRdb re-derived calls from the RT-PCR reads in MiXCR, one entry per CDR3 protein. The repertoire includes a few hundred thousand distinct CDR3 sequences, approximately 7.7% of them detected once, and around 13% sits in the top ten. The source was PBMCs from blood, collected around 2 years after vaccination. The receptors here all came from a man between 50 and 69 years old who received an inactivated influenza vaccine.

This clonotype was observed many times. The J gene is TRBJ1-1, the V gene TRBV12-3 or TRBV12-4; weak D call: TRBD1 (5 bases). The CDR3 loop spans 15 amino acids. Trimming cost V 5 bases and J 2 bases, with 15 bases left between them. CDR3 region: CASSPWRDGNTEAFF. The CDR3 DNA reads as TGTGCCAGCAGTCCGTGGCGGGACGGCAACACTGAAGCTTTCTTT.

Worth noting for this clonotype: This may come from a read error, since a much larger clone is one base off. This chain uses TRBV4-2 with TRBJ2-1; D may be TRBD2 (5 bases). Germline V gene data show CDR1 as LGHNA and CDR2 as YNFKEQ. This CDR3 has 14 residues. CDR3 loop: CACSQRGLYNEQFF. CDR3 DNA: TGTGCCTGCAGCCAACGAGGACTCTACAATGAGCAGTTCTTC.

This clonotype was counted only a few times. The CDR3 region has the DNA TGTGCCAGCAGCCTCACGATGGGCGGGAGTCTCTATGAGCAGTTCTTC. This codes for CASSLTMGGSLYEQFF. This sequence joins TRBV28 and TRBJ2-1; 7 nucleotides align to TRBD2. Looked up from germline, CDR1 is MDHEN and CDR2 is SYDVKM. The CDR3 covers 16 residues. Germline trimming cut 6 bases from V and 8 bases from J; bases unmatched to any gene: 16.

This clonotype occurred a few times. CDR3 amino acids: CASSQIYGALSYEQYF. The CDR3 DNA reads TGTGCCAGCAGCCAAATTTATGGGGCCCTCTCCTACGAGCAGTACTTC. The chain combines TRBV3-1 with TRBJ2-7; TRBD1 might be the D (5 bases). Trimming removed 2 bases from V and 0 bases from J, with 14 bases in between. The CDR3 runs to 16 residues. In germline, CDR1 is LGHDT, CDR2 YNNKEL (reference sequence).

This chain links TRBV4-3 with TRBJ2-2; tentatively, D is TRBD2 (5 bases). The CDR3 is 17 amino acids. Germline V gene sequence: CDR1 LGHNA, CDR2 YSLEER. The V gene lost 1 base and the J gene lost 0 bases, with 12 bases spanning the gap. CDR3 residues: CASSQGLAGPNTGELFF. The CDR3 coding sequence is TGCGCCAGCAGCCAAGGGCTCGCGGGCCCGAACACCGGGGAGCTGTTTTTT.

The sample holds a few counts of this clonotype. The chain carries TRBV6-5 and TRBJ1-5, with unresolved D. In germline, CDR1 is MNHEY, CDR2 SVGAGI. Trimming took off 2 bases at V and 1 base at J, with 6 bases between the two ends. This CDR3 has 14 amino acids. The CDR3 DNA reads as TGTGCCAGCAGTTACCGATTCAGCAATCAGCCCCAGCATTTT. This translates into CASSYRFSNQPQHF.

The rearrangement joins TRBV18 to TRBJ2-7; TRBD1 is a possible D gene (6 bases). This CDR3 has 14 residues. Germline CDR1 and CDR2: KGHSH and LQKENI. Trimming took 3 bases from V and 2 from J, leaving 11 bases between them. The CDR3 DNA reads TGTGCCAGCTCACCCAGGACAGCAACCTACGAGCAGTACTTC. It is translated as CASSPRTATYEQYF. Using reference TRBV18 and TRBJ2-7 for the parts outside the CDR3, the full variable domain is NAGVMQNPRHLVRRRGQEARLRCSPMKGHSHVYWYRQLPEEGLKFMVYLQKENIIDESGMPKERFSAEFPKEGPSILRIQQVVRGDSAAYFCASSPRTATYEQYFGPGTRLTVT.

V is TRBV27 and J is TRBJ2-5, with 10 bases matching TRBD1. Germline-derived CDR1 and CDR2 are MNHEY and SMNVEV (reference sequence). The CDR3 sequence is 15 residues long. The V segment lost 0 bases and the J segment 4 bases; nucleotides outside the gene matches: 2. The CDR3 loop is CASSLSWTGGETQYF. CDR3 in DNA: TGTGCCAGCAGTTTATCGTGGACAGGGGGAGAGACCCAGTACTTC.

This clonotype was detected only a few times. The rearrangement links TRBV7-2 to TRBJ2-3, with D possibly being TRBD1 (5 bases). CDR1 SGHTA and CDR2 FQGNSA come from the germline V gene. This CDR3 has 15 amino acids. Trimming left V 1 base short and J 0 bases short, with 8 bases between. The CDR3 protein is CASSLVRTSTDTQYF. The CDR3 DNA reads as TGTGCCAGCAGCTTAGTCCGGACAAGCACAGATACGCAGTATTTT.

The V and J genes are TRBV20-1 and TRBJ2-7; a weak D match, TRBD1 (6 bases). Germline CDR1 DFQATT, CDR2 SNEGSKA (reference sequence). V was trimmed by 6 bases and J by 0 bases, leaving 12 bases between them. The CDR3 sequence is 13 residues long. CDR3 sequence reads: CSANDRNSYEQYF. As DNA, the CDR3 is TGCAGTGCAAATGACAGGAACTCCTACGAGCAGTACTTC.

About this clonotype: An end of the junction does not agree with germline; a read error may underlie this. The chain is built from TRBV4-3 and TRBJ2-4; tentatively, D is TRBD1 (5 bases). Germline CDR1 and CDR2: LGHNA and YSLEER. The CDR3 covers 16 residues. Written as DNA, the CDR3 is TGCGCCAGCAGCCAAGGGCTCAGGGAAGCCGAAAACATTCAGTACTTC. It is translated as CASSQGLREAENIQYF.

This clonotype was seen a handful of times. V is TRBV6-2 or TRBV6-3 and J is TRBJ2-1; the match to TRBD2 covers 8 bases. CDR3 length: 15 amino acids. J gave up 3 bases and V 6 bases, and 7 bases lay outside the gene matches. Germline assignment: CDR1 MNHEY and CDR2 SVGEGT. CDR3 bases: TGTGCCAGCAGAGCGAGCGGGAGCCTCTACAATGAGCAGTTCTTC. It yields the protein CASRASGSLYNEQFF.

There are a few counts of this clonotype. The chain is built from TRBV9 and TRBJ2-4; a possible D gene is TRBD2 (5 bases). The CDR3 runs to 16 residues. Between the trimmed V and J ends, which lost 3 bases and 0 bases, there was a span of 13 bases. Germline assignment: CDR1 SGDLS and CDR2 YYNGEE. CDR3 nucleotide sequence: TGTGCCAGCAGCGAAGGGTACGGGGTAGCCAAAAACATTCAGTACTTC. Translation gives CASSEGYGVAKNIQYF.

This clonotype was observed at least ten times. V and J are TRBV5-1 and TRBJ1-1; D might be TRBD1 (5 bases). The V end lost 3 bases, the J end lost 2 bases, and 8 bases lay between the germline ends. There are 13 residues in the CDR3. The germline gives CDR1 SGHRS, CDR2 YFSETQ. This CDR3 reads CASSSGVNTEAFF. CDR3 nucleotide sequence: TGCGCCAGCAGCTCGGGGGTTAACACTGAAGCTTTCTTT.

This clonotype was seen a few times. This chain uses TRBV14 with TRBJ1-3, with D hard to call. With 4 bases removed from V and 2 bases from J, the gap between germline ends came to 9 bases. The length of the CDR3 is 14 residues. Germline V gene data show CDR1 as SGHDN and CDR2 as FVKESK. The CDR3 sequence is CASSRLGTGNTIYF. The DNA for the CDR3 is TGTGCCAGCAGCCGTTTGGGAACTGGAAACACCATATATTTT. The full variable domain, rest sourced from reference TRBV14 and TRBJ1-3, is EAGVTQFPSHSVIEKGQTVTLRCDPISGHDNLYWYRRVMGKEIKFLLHFVKESKQDESGMPNNRFLAERTGGTYSTLKVQPAELEDSGVYFCASSRLGTGNTIYFGEGSWLTVV.

The V and J genes are TRBV28 and TRBJ1-5; 7 bases are a match to TRBD1. The germline CDR1 and CDR2 sequences are MDHEN and SYDVKM. The ends lost 1 base at V and 6 bases at J; junction bases unmatched: 0. The CDR3 covers 13 residues. CDR3 amino acids: CASSLYRGQPQHF. In DNA form, the CDR3 reads TGTGCCAGCAGTTTATACAGGGGTCAGCCCCAGCATTTT.

This clonotype has a handful of counts. CDR3 DNA: TGCGCCAGCAGCCGCGCCACAGGGGGCGTAGGCAATGAGCAGTTCTTC. As protein: CASSRATGGVGNEQFF. The chain recombines TRBV4-1 with TRBJ2-1; TRBD1 matches at 9 bases. The junction had 10 bases not matched to a gene; V was cut back by 4 bases and J by 6 bases. The CDR3 is made up of 16 amino acids. CDR1 and CDR2 (germline): MGHRA, YSYEKL.

This clonotype was seen repeatedly, ten times or more. The J gene is TRBJ2-1, the V gene TRBV7-3; D is possibly TRBD1 (6 bases). CDR3 length: 15 residues. Germline V CDR1 and CDR2: SGHTA, FQGTGA. The V gene lost 0 bases and the J gene lost 5 bases, with 11 bases spanning the gap. Here the CDR3 DNA reads TGTGCCAGCAGCTTAACTGGGGGCATCGACAATGAGCAGTTCTTC. It encodes CASSLTGGIDNEQFF.

There are a few counts of this clonotype. The rearrangement links TRBV28 to TRBJ2-1; 10 bases match TRBD2. V lost 6 bases to trimming and J lost 7 bases; unmatched junction nucleotides: 6. The germline CDR1 and CDR2 sequences are MDHEN and SYDVKM. CDR3 length equals 14 residues. CDR3 in amino acids: CASRSGRARNEQFF. CDR3 in DNA: TGTGCCAGCAGGAGCGGGAGGGCCCGGAATGAGCAGTTCTTC.

This clonotype was recorded a few times. One end of the junction varies from germline; a read error may be responsible. The J gene is TRBJ2-1, the V gene TRBV20-1; 8 bases agree with TRBD2. The length of the CDR3 is 17 residues. CDR1 is DFQATT and CDR2 is SNEGSKA in the germline V gene (reference sequence). CDR3 DNA sequence: TGCTGTGCTAGAGATGGGCGAAGCGGGAGACCCTACAATGAGCAGTTCTTC. Its translation is CCARDGRSGRPYNEQFF.

This clonotype was recorded at least ten times. The chain uses TRBV5-1 and TRBJ2-2, with 10 bases aligning to TRBD2. CDR3 length: 16 residues. J gave up 4 bases and V 0 bases, and 3 bases lay outside the gene matches. Germline V gene data show CDR1 as SGHRS and CDR2 as YFSETQ. The CDR3 DNA follows: TGCGCCAGCAGCTTGGTAGCGGGAGGCGCCACCGGGGAGCTGTTTTTT. Protein product: CASSLVAGGATGELFF. The full variable domain, completed using reference TRBV5-1 and TRBJ2-2, is KAGVTQTPRYLIKTRGQQVTLSCSPISGHRSVSWYQQTPGQGLQFLFEYFSETQRNKGNFPGRFSGRQFSNSRSEMNVSTLELGDSALYLCASSLVAGGATGELFFGEGSRLTVL.

The chain carries TRBV7-2 and TRBJ1-5; the match to TRBD1 covers 7 bases. The CDR3 runs 14 residues. Trimming removed 5 bases from V and 6 bases from J; junction bases left unmatched: 7. Germline-derived CDR1 and CDR2 are SGHTA and FQGNSA. CDR3 nucleotides: TGTGCCAGCAGCCAAGACAGGGAGCTTCAGCCCCAGCATTTT. Its protein is CASSQDRELQPQHF.

Remarks on this clonotype: One end of the junction varies from germline; a read error may be responsible. V is TRBV6-2 or TRBV6-3 and J is TRBJ2-3, with D perhaps TRBD1 or TRBD2 (5 bases each). In germline, CDR1 is MNHEY, CDR2 SVGEGT. CDR3 size: 13 residues. The CDR3 is CASSYNTGTLGHF. The CDR3 DNA is TGTGCCAGCAGTTACAATACCGGGACCCTCGGTCATTTT.

The CDR3 spells CSANPGPLNEKLFF. The DNA of the CDR3 is TGCAGTGCGAATCCTGGTCCGTTGAATGAAAAACTGTTTTTT. The rearrangement uses TRBV20-1 and TRBJ1-4; D gene unclear. V lost 6 bases and J 5 bases, leaving 16 bases between the germline ends. Germline-derived CDR1 and CDR2 are DFQATT and SNEGSKA (reference sequence). The CDR3 sequence is 14 residues long.

In this sample, this clonotype turned up many times. The gene calls are TRBV24-1 and TRBJ2-3, with 7 nucleotides matching TRBD2. Germline trimming cut 3 bases from V and 2 bases from J; bases unmatched to any gene: 7. The CDR3 loop spans 16 amino acids. Germline CDR1 reads KGHDR; CDR2 reads SFDVKD. The CDR3 loop reads CATSDGRTRDTDTQYF. The DNA for the CDR3 is TGTGCCACCAGTGATGGTCGGACTAGGGACACAGATACGCAGTATTTT.

This clonotype was found many times. The chain couples TRBV3-1 to TRBJ2-2; the D is unclear. V was trimmed by 4 bases and J by 7 bases, leaving 7 bases between them. CDR3 length equals 12 residues. CDR1 and CDR2 (germline): LGHDT, YNNKEL (reference sequence). CDR3 sequence: CASSRVVGELFF. In DNA, the CDR3 is TGTGCCAGCAGCCGAGTAGTCGGGGAGCTGTTTTTT.

In its sample, this clonotype was seen many times. V and J are TRBV3-1 and TRBJ1-5, with a possible D match to TRBD1 (5 bases). Germline-derived CDR1 and CDR2 are LGHDT and YNNKEL (reference sequence). V was shortened by 1 base and J by 7 bases, with 23 bases between the two germline ends. This CDR3 comprises 18 residues. The CDR3 coding sequence is TGTGCCAGCAGCCAAGGAAGGGACTTTCAGGGACTTCTACAGCCCCAGCATTTT. It yields the protein CASSQGRDFQGLLQPQHF.